The clone carrying this TCR beta chain turned up a few times. CDR3 length equals 15 residues. The germline V gene has CDR1 ENHRY and CDR2 SYGVKD. V was shortened by 1 base and J by 1 base, with 10 bases between the two germline ends. The sample comes from a study of blood T cells in healthy people across ages. Then a second PCR, running about 6 to 12 cycles, was carried out with a sample-barcoded 5' primer and a J-beta primer mix. TCRdb called the 5' RACE reads again in MiXCR, with one record for every CDR3 protein. The table shows some 700,000 distinct CDR3 sequences, with roughly 20% occurring only once. Each sample yielded at least 6 million isolated PBMCs.

The TCR originated in a man aged 70 or older in good health. Material for sequencing was blood. The chain has TRBV10-3 and TRBJ1-1, with D unclear. CDR3 sequence: CAISEFLETNTEAFF. CDR3 DNA sequence: TGTGCCATCAGTGAGTTTTTGGAAACGAACACTGAAGCTTTCTTT.